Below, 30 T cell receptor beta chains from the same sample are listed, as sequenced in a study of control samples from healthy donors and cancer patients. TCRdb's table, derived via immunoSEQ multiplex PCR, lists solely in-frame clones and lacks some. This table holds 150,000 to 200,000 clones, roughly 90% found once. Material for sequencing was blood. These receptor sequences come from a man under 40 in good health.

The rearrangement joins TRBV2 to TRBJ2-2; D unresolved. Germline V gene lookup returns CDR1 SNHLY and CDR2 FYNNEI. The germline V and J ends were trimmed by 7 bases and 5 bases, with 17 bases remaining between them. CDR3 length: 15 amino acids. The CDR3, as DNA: TGTGCCAGCAAGGACCGGGCTAGTAGGACCGGGGAGCTGTTTTTT. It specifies CASKDRASRTGELFF.

The CDR3 DNA is TGTGCCAGCAGCTACCAGGGGTATGGCTACACCTTC. It encodes CASSYQGYGYTF. The chain recombines TRBV7-9 with TRBJ1-2; maybe TRBD1 (6 bases). Trimming shortened V by 4 bases and J by 5 bases, and 8 bases separated the two germline ends. The CDR3 length is 12 residues. CDR1 and CDR2 from the germline V gene are SEHNR and FQNEAQ (reference sequence).

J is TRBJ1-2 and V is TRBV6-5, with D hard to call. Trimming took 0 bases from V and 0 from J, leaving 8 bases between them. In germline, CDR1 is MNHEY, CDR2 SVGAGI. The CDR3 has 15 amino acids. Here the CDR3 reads CASSYSGLANYGYTF. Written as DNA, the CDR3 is TGTGCCAGCAGTTACTCAGGTTTAGCTAACTATGGCTACACCTTC.

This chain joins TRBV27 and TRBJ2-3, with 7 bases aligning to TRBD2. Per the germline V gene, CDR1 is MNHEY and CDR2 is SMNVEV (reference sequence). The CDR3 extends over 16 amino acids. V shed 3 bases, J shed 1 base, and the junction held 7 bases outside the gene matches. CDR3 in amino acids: CASSLPGRLGTDTQYF. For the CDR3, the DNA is TGTGCCAGCAGTTTGCCCGGGAGGTTGGGCACAGATACGCAGTATTTT.

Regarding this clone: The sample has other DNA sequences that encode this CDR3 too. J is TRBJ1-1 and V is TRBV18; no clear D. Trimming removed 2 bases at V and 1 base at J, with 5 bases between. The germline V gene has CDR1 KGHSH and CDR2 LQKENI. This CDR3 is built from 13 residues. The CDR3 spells CASSPEKNTEAFF. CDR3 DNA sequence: TGTGCCAGCTCACCAGAGAAGAACACTGAAGCTTTCTTT. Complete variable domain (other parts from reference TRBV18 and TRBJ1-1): NAGVMQNPRHLVRRRGQEARLRCSPMKGHSHVYWYRQLPEEGLKFMVYLQKENIIDESGMPKERFSAEFPKEGPSILRIQQVVRGDSAAYFCASSPEKNTEAFFGQGTRLTVV.

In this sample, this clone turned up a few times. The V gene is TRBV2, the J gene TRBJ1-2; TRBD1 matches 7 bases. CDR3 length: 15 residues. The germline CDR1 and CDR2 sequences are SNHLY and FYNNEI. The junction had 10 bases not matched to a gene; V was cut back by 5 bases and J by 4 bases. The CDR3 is CASSIAGTDLYGYTF. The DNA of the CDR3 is TGTGCCAGCAGTATTGCCGGGACAGACCTCTATGGCTACACCTTC.

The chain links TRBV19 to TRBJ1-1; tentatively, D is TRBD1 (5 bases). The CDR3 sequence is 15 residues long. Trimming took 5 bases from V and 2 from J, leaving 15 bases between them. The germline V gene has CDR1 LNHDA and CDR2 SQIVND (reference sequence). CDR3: CASSSDGRGNTEAFF. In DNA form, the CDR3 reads TGTGCCAGTAGTTCAGACGGGAGGGGAAACACTGAAGCTTTCTTT.

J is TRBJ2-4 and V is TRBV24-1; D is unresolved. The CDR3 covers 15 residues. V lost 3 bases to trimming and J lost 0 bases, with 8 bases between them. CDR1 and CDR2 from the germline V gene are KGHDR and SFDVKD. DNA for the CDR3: TGTGCCACCAGTGATCCGATTATAGCCAAAAACATTCAGTACTTC. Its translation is CATSDPIIAKNIQYF.

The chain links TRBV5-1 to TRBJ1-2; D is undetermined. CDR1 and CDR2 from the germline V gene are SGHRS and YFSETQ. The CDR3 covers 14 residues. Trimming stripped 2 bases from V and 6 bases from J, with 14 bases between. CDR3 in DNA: TGCGCCAGCAGCTTCGGCAGGAGCCCCGATGGCTACACCTTC. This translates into CASSFGRSPDGYTF. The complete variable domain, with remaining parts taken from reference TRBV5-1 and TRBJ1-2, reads KAGVTQTPRYLIKTRGQQVTLSCSPISGHRSVSWYQQTPGQGLQFLFEYFSETQRNKGNFPGRFSGRQFSNSRSEMNVSTLELGDSALYLCASSFGRSPDGYTFGSGTRLTVV.

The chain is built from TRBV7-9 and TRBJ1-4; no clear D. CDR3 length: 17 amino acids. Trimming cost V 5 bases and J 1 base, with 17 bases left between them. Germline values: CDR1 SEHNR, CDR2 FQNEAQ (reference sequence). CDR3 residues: CASSPRTFGLTNEKLFF. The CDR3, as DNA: TGTGCCAGCAGCCCTCGGACTTTCGGGCTAACTAATGAAAAACTGTTTTTT.

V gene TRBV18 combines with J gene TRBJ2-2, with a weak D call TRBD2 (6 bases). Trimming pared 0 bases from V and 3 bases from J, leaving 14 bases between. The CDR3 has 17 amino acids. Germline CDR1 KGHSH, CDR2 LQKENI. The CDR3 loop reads CASSPPARRADTGELFF. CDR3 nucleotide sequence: TGTGCCAGCTCACCACCCGCCCGGAGGGCTGACACCGGGGAGCTGTTTTTT.

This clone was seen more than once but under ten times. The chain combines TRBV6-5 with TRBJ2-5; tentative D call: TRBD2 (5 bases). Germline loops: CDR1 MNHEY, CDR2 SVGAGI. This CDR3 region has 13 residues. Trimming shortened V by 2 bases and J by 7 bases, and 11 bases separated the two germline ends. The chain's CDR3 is CASSYGEAGTQYF. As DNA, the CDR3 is TGTGCCAGCAGTTACGGCGAGGCGGGGACCCAGTACTTC.

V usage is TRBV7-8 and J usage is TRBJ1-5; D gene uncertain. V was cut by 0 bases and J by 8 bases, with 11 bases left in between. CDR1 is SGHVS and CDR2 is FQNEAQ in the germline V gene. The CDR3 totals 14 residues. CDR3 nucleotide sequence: TGTGCCAGCAGCTTAGCGGGATCTAGGGAGCCCCAGCATTTT. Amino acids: CASSLAGSREPQHF.

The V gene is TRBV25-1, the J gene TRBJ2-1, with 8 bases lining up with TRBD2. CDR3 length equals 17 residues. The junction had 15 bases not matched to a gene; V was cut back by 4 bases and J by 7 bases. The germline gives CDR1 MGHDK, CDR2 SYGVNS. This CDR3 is CASSAPGGLARGNEQFF. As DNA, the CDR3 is TGTGCCAGCAGTGCACCCGGAGGACTAGCCCGAGGAAATGAGCAGTTCTTC.

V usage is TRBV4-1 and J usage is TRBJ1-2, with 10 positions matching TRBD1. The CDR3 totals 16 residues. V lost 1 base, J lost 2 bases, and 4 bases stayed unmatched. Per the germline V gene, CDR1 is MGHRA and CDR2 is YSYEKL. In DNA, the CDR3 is TGCGCCAGCAGCCAAGTCGTGACAGGGGGCAACTATGGCTACACCTTC. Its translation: CASSQVVTGGNYGYTF.

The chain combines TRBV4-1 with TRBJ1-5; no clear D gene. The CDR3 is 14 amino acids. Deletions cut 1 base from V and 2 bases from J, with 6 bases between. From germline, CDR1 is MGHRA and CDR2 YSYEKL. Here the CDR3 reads CASSQVTGNQPQHF. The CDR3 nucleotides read TGCGCCAGCAGCCAAGTGACGGGCAATCAGCCCCAGCATTTT.

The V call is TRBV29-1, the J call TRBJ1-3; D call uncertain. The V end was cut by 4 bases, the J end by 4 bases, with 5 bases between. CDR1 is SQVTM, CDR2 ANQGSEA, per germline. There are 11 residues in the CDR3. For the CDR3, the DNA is TGCAGCGTTGCTAGAGGAAACACCATATATTTT. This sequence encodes CSVARGNTIYF.

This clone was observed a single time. The CDR3 here is CASSLFPRLAGGRMETQYF. CDR3 bases: TGTGCCAGCAGTTTATTCCCCCGACTAGCGGGAGGGAGAATGGAGACCCAGTACTTC. This chain uses TRBV27 with TRBJ2-5, with TRBD2 identical over 14 bases. With V trimmed by 1 base and J by 5 bases, 12 bases remained unmatched. The CDR3 runs to 19 residues. The germline gives CDR1 MNHEY, CDR2 SMNVEV (reference sequence).

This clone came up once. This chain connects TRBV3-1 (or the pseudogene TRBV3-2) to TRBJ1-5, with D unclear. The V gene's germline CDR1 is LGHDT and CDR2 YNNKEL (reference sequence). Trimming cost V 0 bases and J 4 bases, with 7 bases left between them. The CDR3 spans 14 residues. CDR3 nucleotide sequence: TGTGCCAGCAGCCAAGACATCGGGAATCAGCCCCAGCATTTT. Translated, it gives CASSQDIGNQPQHF.

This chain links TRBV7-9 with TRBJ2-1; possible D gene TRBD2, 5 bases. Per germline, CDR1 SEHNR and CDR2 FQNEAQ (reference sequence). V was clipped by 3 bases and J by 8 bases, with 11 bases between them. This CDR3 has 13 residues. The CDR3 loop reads CASSFPAGDEQFF. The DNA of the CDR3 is TGTGCCAGCAGCTTCCCCGCGGGCGATGAGCAGTTCTTC. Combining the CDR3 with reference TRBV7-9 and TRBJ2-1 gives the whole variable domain DTGVSQNPRHKITKRGQNVTFRCDPISEHNRLYWYRQTLGQGPEFLTYFQNEAQLEKSRLLSDRFSAERPKGSFSTLEIQRTEQGDSAMYLCASSFPAGDEQFFGPGTRLTVL.

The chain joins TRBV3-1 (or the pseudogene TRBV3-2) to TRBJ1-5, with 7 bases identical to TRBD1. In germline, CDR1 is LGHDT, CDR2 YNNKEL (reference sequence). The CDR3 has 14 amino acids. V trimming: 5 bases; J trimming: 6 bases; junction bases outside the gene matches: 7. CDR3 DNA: TGTGCCAGCAGCTCACAGGGGAAGGGTCAGCCCCAGCATTTT. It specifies CASSSQGKGQPQHF.

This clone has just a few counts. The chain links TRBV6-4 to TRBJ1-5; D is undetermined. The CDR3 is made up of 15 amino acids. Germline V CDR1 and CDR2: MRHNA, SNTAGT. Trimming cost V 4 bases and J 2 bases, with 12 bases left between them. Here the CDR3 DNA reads TGTGCCAGCAGTGTGGACGGGGAGGGCAATCAGCCCCAGCATTTT. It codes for CASSVDGEGNQPQHF.

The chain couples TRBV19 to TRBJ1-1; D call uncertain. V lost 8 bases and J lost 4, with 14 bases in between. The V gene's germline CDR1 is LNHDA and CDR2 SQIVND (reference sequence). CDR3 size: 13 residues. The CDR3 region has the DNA TGTGCCAGTCTCAACCTTGGGAGCACTGAAGCTTTCTTT. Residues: CASLNLGSTEAFF.

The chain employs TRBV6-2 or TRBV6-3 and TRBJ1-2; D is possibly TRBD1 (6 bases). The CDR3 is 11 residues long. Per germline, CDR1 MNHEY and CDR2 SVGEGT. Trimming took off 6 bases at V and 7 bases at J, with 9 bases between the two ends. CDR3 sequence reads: CASSQGFGYTF. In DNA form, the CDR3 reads TGTGCCAGCAGCCAGGGGTTTGGCTACACCTTC.

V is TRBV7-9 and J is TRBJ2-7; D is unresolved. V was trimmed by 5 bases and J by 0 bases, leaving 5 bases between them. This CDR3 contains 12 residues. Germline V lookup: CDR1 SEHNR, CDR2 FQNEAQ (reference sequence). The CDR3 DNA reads TGTGCCAGCAGCCTACACTCCTACGAGCAGTACTTC. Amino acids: CASSLHSYEQYF.

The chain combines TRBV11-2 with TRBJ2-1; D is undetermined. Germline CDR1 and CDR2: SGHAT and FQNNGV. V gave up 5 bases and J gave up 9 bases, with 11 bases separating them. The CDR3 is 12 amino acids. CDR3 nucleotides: TGTGCCAGCAGCCTAAGCGAGAGTGAGCAGTTCTTC. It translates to CASSLSESEQFF.

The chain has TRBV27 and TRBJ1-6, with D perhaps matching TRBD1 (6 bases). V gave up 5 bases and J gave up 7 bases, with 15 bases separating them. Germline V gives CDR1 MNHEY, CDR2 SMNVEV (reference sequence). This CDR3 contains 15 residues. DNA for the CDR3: TGTGCCAGCAGTGGAGACAGGAATTTGAATTCACCCCTCCACTTT. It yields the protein CASSGDRNLNSPLHF.

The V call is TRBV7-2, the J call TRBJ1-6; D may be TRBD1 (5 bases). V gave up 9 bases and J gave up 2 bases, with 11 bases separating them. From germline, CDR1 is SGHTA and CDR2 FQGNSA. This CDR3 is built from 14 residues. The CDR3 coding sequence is TGTGCCAGAATAGGGGCAGCCTATAATTCACCCCTCCACTTT. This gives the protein CARIGAAYNSPLHF.

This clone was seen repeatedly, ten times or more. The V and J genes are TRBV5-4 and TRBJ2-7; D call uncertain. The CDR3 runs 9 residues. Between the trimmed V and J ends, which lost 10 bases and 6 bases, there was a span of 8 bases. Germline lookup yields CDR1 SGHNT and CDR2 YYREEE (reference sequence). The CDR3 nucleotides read TGTGCCGTAGGGTTCGAGCAGTACTTC. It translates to CAVGFEQYF.

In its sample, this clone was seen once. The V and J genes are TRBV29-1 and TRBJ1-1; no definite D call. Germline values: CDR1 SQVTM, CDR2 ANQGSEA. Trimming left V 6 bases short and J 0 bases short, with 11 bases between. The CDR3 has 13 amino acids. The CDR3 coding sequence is TGCAGCGTCTTCTCGGGGATGAACACTGAAGCTTTCTTT. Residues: CSVFSGMNTEAFF.